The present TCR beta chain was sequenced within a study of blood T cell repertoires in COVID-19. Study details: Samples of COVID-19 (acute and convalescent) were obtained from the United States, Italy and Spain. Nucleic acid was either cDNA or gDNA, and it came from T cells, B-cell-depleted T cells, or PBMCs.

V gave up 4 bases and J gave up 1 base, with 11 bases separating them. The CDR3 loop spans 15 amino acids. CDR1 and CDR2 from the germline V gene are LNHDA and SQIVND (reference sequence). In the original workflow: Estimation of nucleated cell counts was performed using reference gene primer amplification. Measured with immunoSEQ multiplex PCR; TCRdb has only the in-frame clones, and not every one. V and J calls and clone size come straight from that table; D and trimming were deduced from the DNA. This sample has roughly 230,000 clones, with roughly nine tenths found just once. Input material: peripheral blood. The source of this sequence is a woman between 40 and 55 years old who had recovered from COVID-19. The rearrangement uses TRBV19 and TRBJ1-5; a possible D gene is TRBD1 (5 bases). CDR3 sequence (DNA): TGTGCCAGTAGTACCTCGACAGTGAGCAATCAGCCCCAGCATTTT. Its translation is CASSTSTVSNQPQHF.